This note documents a single T cell receptor (beta chain) sequence. Its antigen remains unidentified. The sample is drawn from a study of T cell responses to AZD1222 COVID-19 vaccine. General study results and limits: Most donors were white British and more were female, and clonal diversity was possibly underestimated. After two AZD1222 doses, spike-specific TCR breadth and depth rose versus day 0.

Method: immunoSEQ multiplex PCR; TCRdb's copy keeps in-frame clones and lacks some. Among approximately 120,000 clones listed, 70% to 90% were seen once. Germline V gene lookup returns CDR1 SGHTA and CDR2 FQGNSA. CDR3 size: 14 residues. The V end was cut by 1 base, the J end by 4 bases, with 9 bases between. The material sequenced was peripheral blood, taken on day 0 of MenACWY control vaccination. The origin of this receptor is an adult in good health. This chain connects TRBV7-2 to TRBJ2-3; D is undetermined. The CDR3 region has the DNA TGTGCCAGCAGCTTAGGGCAAGGCCCAGATACGCAGTATTTT. As protein: CASSLGQGPDTQYF.